These 13 T cell receptor beta chains were all obtained from the same sample, sequenced in a study of cytomegalovirus exposure and HLA in healthy donors. The primer mix had 60 Vbeta and 13 Jbeta primers. Assay: immunoSEQ multiplex PCR; the TCRdb copy retains only in-frame clones and omits some. The repertoire shows about 84,000 clones; the top ten hold 0.58%. Sequenced material: PBMCs. These receptors originate from a middle-aged man in good health and CMV-seronegative.

The chain is built from TRBV28 and TRBJ1-5, with a weak D call TRBD1 (6 bases). This CDR3 spans 15 amino acids. V lost 2 bases and J 6 bases, leaving 14 bases between the germline ends. Germline V gene sequence: CDR1 MDHEN, CDR2 SYDVKM. The CDR3 loop is CASSLPGDYVQPQHF. The CDR3 DNA reads as TGTGCCAGCAGTTTACCAGGGGATTATGTTCAGCCCCAGCATTTT.

V and J are TRBV13 and TRBJ2-7, with TRBD2 as a possible D gene (7 bases). CDR3 size: 13 residues. V was clipped by 6 bases and J by 4 bases, with 13 bases between them. Germline assignment: CDR1 PRHDT and CDR2 FYEKMQ (reference sequence). The CDR3 loop reads CASRFRGAYEQYF. The CDR3, as DNA: TGTGCCAGCAGATTCCGGGGGGCTTACGAGCAGTACTTC.

J is TRBJ1-2 and V is TRBV29-1; 9 bases line up with TRBD1. CDR3 size: 14 residues. After removal of 5 bases from V and 4 bases from J, the junction contained 8 bases not matched to a gene. CDR1 and CDR2 (germline): SQVTM, ANQGSEA. CDR3 DNA sequence: TGCAGCGTTTTAGCCGGGACAGGGACCTATGGCTACACCTTC. Its protein is CSVLAGTGTYGYTF. Together with reference TRBV29-1 and TRBJ1-2, the CDR3 gives the full variable domain: SAVISQKPSRDICQRGTSLTIQCQVDSQVTMMFWYRQQPGQSLTLIATANQGSEATYESGFVIDKFPISRPNLTFSTLTVSNMSPEDSSIYLCSVLAGTGTYGYTFGSGTRLTVV.

This chain links TRBV13 with TRBJ2-7, with a tentative D call TRBD1 (6 bases). In germline, CDR1 is PRHDT, CDR2 FYEKMQ (reference sequence). Deletions cut 4 bases from V and 12 bases from J, with 16 bases between. The CDR3 has 12 residues. CDR3 amino acids: CASSSLGAGMYF. CDR3 nucleotide sequence: TGTGCCAGCAGCTCCTTGGGGGCAGGGATGTACTTC.

The chain is built from TRBV2 and TRBJ1-2; 8 nucleotides agree with TRBD1. CDR3 length equals 13 residues. The germline CDR1 and CDR2 sequences are SNHLY and FYNNEI. V lost 5 bases, J lost 7 bases, and 6 bases stayed unmatched. The CDR3, as DNA: TGTGCCAGCAGTCCCCAGGGGGCAGGTGGCTACACCTTC. It codes for CASSPQGAGGYTF.

The rearrangement uses TRBV28 and TRBJ2-7; 7 nucleotides agree with TRBD1. The germline V gene has CDR1 MDHEN and CDR2 SYDVKM. The CDR3 has 15 amino acids. The junction had 5 bases not matched to a gene; V was cut back by 0 bases and J by 3 bases. The CDR3 loop reads CASSLWVGGHYEQYF. CDR3 coding DNA: TGTGCCAGCAGTTTATGGGTAGGGGGCCACTACGAGCAGTACTTC. Full variable domain (outside the CDR3, taken from reference TRBV28 and TRBJ2-7): DVKVTQSSRYLVKRTGEKVFLECVQDMDHENMFWYRQDPGLGLRLIYFSYDVKMKEKGDIPEGYSVSREKKERFSLILESASTNQTSMYLCASSLWVGGHYEQYFGPGTRLTVT.

V and J are TRBV28 and TRBJ2-7; TRBD1 matches 11 bases. The junction had 10 bases not matched to a gene; V was cut back by 7 bases and J by 5 bases. Germline CDR1 MDHEN, CDR2 SYDVKM. The CDR3 has 15 residues. CDR3 amino acids: CASIGDRGFRDEQYF. The CDR3, as DNA: TGTGCCAGCATCGGGGACAGGGGGTTCCGCGACGAGCAGTACTTC.

This sequence joins TRBV7-9 and TRBJ2-1; TRBD2 is a possible D gene (5 bases). V was pared by 5 bases and J by 0 bases, with 14 bases between. CDR1 and CDR2 from the germline V gene are SEHNR and FQNEAQ (reference sequence). The CDR3 length is 16 residues. CDR3 nucleotide sequence: TGTGCCAGCAGCGACGCGGGTACAAGCTCCTACAATGAGCAGTTCTTC. It yields the protein CASSDAGTSSYNEQFF.

The rearrangement joins TRBV28 to TRBJ1-1, with 8 positions matching TRBD1. Trimming cost V 3 bases and J 6 bases; bases outside gene matches: 6. The CDR3 is 14 residues long. Germline-derived CDR1 and CDR2 are MDHEN and SYDVKM. The CDR3 is CASSFSGGSPEAFF. The CDR3 DNA follows: TGTGCCAGCAGTTTTTCAGGGGGCAGTCCTGAAGCTTTCTTT. Variable domain in full (rest from reference TRBV28 and TRBJ1-1): DVKVTQSSRYLVKRTGEKVFLECVQDMDHENMFWYRQDPGLGLRLIYFSYDVKMKEKGDIPEGYSVSREKKERFSLILESASTNQTSMYLCASSFSGGSPEAFFGQGTRLTVV.

The chain has TRBV4-2 and TRBJ2-1, with 11 bases matching TRBD2. Germline assignment: CDR1 LGHNA and CDR2 YNFKEQ. CDR3 length: 17 amino acids. V was pared by 3 bases and J by 4 bases, with 8 bases of the junction left unmatched. The CDR3 protein is CASSQMTSGESYNEQFF. The CDR3 DNA reads TGTGCCAGCAGCCAGATGACTAGCGGGGAATCATACAATGAGCAGTTCTTC.

As to this clone: The sample has other DNA sequences that encode this CDR3 too. CDR3 sequence: CASSPRREGTEAFF. CDR3 DNA: TGTGCCAGCTCACCACGGCGGGAGGGCACTGAAGCTTTCTTT. V and J are TRBV18 and TRBJ1-1; D unclear. The CDR3 is 14 residues long. Germline lookup yields CDR1 KGHSH and CDR2 LQKENI. With 1 base removed from V and 4 bases from J, the gap between germline ends came to 10 bases.

This chain links TRBV5-1 with TRBJ1-3; 11 bases map to TRBD1. The CDR3 runs 14 residues. Trimming at V came to 3 bases and at J to 4 bases, leaving 0 bases not matched to a gene. Germline values: CDR1 SGHRS, CDR2 YFSETQ. CDR3 bases: TGCGCCAGCAGCTGGACAGGGGGCGGAAACACCATATATTTT. Its translation is CASSWTGGGNTIYF.

The V call is TRBV30, the J call TRBJ2-3; 7 nucleotides match TRBD2. V trimming: 2 bases; J trimming: 5 bases; junction bases outside the gene matches: 7. The CDR3 extends over 14 amino acids. Per the germline V gene, CDR1 is GTSNPN and CDR2 is SVGIG (reference sequence). DNA for the CDR3: TGTGCCTGGAGTCGCAGCGGGGCCCTAGATACGCAGTATTTT. This sequence encodes CAWSRSGALDTQYF.